The clone carrying this TCR beta chain has a handful of counts. Its antigen is unknown. As TCR cDNA was made by 5'RACE template switching, a universal primer site and UMIs were added. TCRdb itself ran the 5' RACE reads through MiXCR, one entry per CDR3 protein. The data hold some 550,000 distinct CDR3 sequences, with around 21% observed a single time. The source of the sample is a study of T cells after yellow fever vaccination. About the study: Preparing low-cell-number fractions relied on SMART-Seq v4 Ultra Low Input.

The CDR3 extends over 13 amino acids. Germline lookup yields CDR1 SGDLS and CDR2 YYNGEE. The germline V and J ends were trimmed by 4 bases and 7 bases, with 14 bases remaining between them. General study findings and limits: Weaker overall, the secondary response nonetheless peaked faster (day 5 versus 15). The booster saw the reappearance of most primary-vaccination clones (approximately 96% CD4, around 88% CD8).

The receptor was derived from a man younger than 40 who received the YFV17D yellow fever vaccine. Source: PBMCs, taken 15 days after the yellow fever booster vaccination. The chain couples TRBV9 to TRBJ2-5, with D uncertain. The CDR3 DNA reads as TGTGCCAGCAGCAGACCCCCCCTTTGGACCCAGTACTTC. This translates into CASSRPPLWTQYF.